This T cell receptor (beta chain) came from a study of cytomegalovirus exposure and HLA in healthy donors. CDR3 length: 14 amino acids. V was pared by 2 bases and J by 2 bases, with 8 bases between. Germline V lookup: CDR1 MNHNS, CDR2 SASEGT. PCR involved 60 Vbeta and 13 Jbeta primers. The table came from immunoSEQ multiplex PCR; TCRdb's copy has only in-frame clones and leaves some out. The table records about 200,000 clones, 86% of them present only once. Material: PBMCs. The V and J genes are TRBV6-1 and TRBJ2-3; D gene unclear. The receptor comes from a woman in her thirties in good health and CMV-seronegative. This CDR3 is CASSEWQSTDTQYF. CDR3 DNA sequence: TGTGCCAGCAGTGAATGGCAGTCCACAGATACGCAGTATTTT.